This entry is about one TCR beta chain. Its antigen is unidentified. V was clipped by 8 bases and J by 4 bases, with 23 bases between them. Per the germline V gene, CDR1 is SNHLY and CDR2 is FYNNEI. The CDR3 runs to 16 residues. The data were taken from a study of blood T cell dynamics during melanoma immunotherapy. Study-wide results and limits: The study could not tell melanoma-specific clones from general immune activation. cfDNA rearrangement score rose from T0 to W3 with disease control.

Libraries were prepared by immunoSEQ multiplex PCR; TCRdb keeps only in-frame clonotypes and omits some of them. The sample consists of over a thousand clones, 70% to 90% of them appearing once. This sample's time point: week 3, after first cycle of checkpoint inhibitor. This specimen consisted of cell-free DNA from blood, obtained from a patient treated with checkpoint blockade. This clonotype was sampled from a human donor with melanoma. The rearrangement joins TRBV2 to TRBJ2-5; D is tentatively TRBD1 or TRBD2 (5 bases each). The CDR3 DNA reads as TGTGCCAGCCGTCACCGGGCCCAACTCGGGGCAGAGACCCAGTACTTC. It encodes CASRHRAQLGAETQYF. Full variable domain (missing parts from reference TRBV2 and TRBJ2-5): EPEVTQTPSHQVTQMGQEVILRCVPISNHLYFYWYRQILGQKVEFLVSFYNNEISEKSEIFDDQFSVERPDGSNFTLKIRSTKLEDSAMYFCASRHRAQLGAETQYFGPGTRLLVL.